This T cell receptor beta chain was sequenced in a study of T cell changes during pregnancy in multiple sclerosis. This CDR3 comprises 15 residues. With 1 base clipped from V and 10 bases from J, the junction kept 1 base outside the gene matches. Per germline, CDR1 SSHAT and CDR2 FNYEAQ (reference sequence). This clone was detected only a few times. This table comes from immunoSEQ multiplex PCR, and its TCRdb copy is limited to in-frame clones, with some not included. Counted here are fewer than 90,000 clones, over 90% occurring once; the ten biggest clones make up 0.7% to 0.95%. The sequence came from a female donor with multiple sclerosis, enrolled in a pregnancy study. The material sequenced was peripheral blood, taken in the third trimester of pregnancy. The chain joins TRBV7-7 to TRBJ2-1; 16 bases align to TRBD2. CDR3 protein: CASSLEGLAGGEQFF. DNA for the CDR3: TGTGCCAGCAGCTTAGAGGGACTAGCGGGAGGGGAGCAGTTCTTC.